The 22 T cell receptor beta chains given below trace back to one sample, sequenced in a study of blood T cell repertoires in COVID-19. Sequencing was performed with immunoSEQ multiplex PCR; in TCRdb, only in-frame clones are kept and a portion is missing. Here the sample spans 190,000 or so clones, 90% being singletons. The sample comprised peripheral blood. These receptors all stem from a man over 45 with acute or convalescent COVID-19.

This chain links TRBV27 with TRBJ2-1; 9 bases line up with TRBD1. V shed 8 bases, J shed 4 bases, and the junction held 3 bases outside the gene matches. The germline CDR1 and CDR2 sequences are MNHEY and SMNVEV (reference sequence). CDR3 length: 13 residues. This CDR3 is CASQGQGYNEQFF. The DNA of the CDR3 is TGTGCCAGCCAGGGACAGGGATACAATGAGCAGTTCTTC.

In the case of this clone: A read error may account for a junction end that differs from germline. V is TRBV5-4 and J is TRBJ1-1; TRBD1 matches at 9 bases. Germline CDR1 reads SGHNT; CDR2 reads YYREEE (reference sequence). This CDR3 is 14 amino acids long. The CDR3 nucleotides read TGTGCCAGCAGCATCGGGACAGGGAACCCTGAAGCTTTCTTT. Its translation is CASSIGTGNPEAFF.

V gene TRBV14 combines with J gene TRBJ2-3; D may be TRBD2 (5 bases). Germline V CDR1 and CDR2: SGHDN, FVKESK. The CDR3 is made up of 15 amino acids. V lost 1 base and J 2 bases, leaving 10 bases between the germline ends. The CDR3 is CASSQGGGLTDTQYF. In DNA, the CDR3 is TGTGCCAGCAGCCAAGGAGGCGGGCTCACAGATACGCAGTATTTT.

The J gene is TRBJ2-7, the V gene TRBV19; D is unclear. Germline V lookup: CDR1 LNHDA, CDR2 SQIVND (reference sequence). The ends were cut back, 3 bases at V and 5 bases at J, with 11 bases in the middle. This CDR3 is built from 13 residues. Written as DNA, the CDR3 is TGTGCCAGTAGTATGACAAGGAAAGACGAGCAGTACGTC. Its protein product is CASSMTRKDEQYV.

The chain couples TRBV20-1 to TRBJ2-5, with a tentative D call TRBD2 (5 bases). V lost 6 bases and J lost 5, with 10 bases in between. Looked up from germline, CDR1 is DFQATT and CDR2 is SNEGSKA (reference sequence). This CDR3 contains 11 residues. The CDR3 protein is CSAPRGETQYF. The CDR3 coding sequence is TGCAGTGCCCCCCGCGGGGAGACCCAGTACTTC.

The chain combines TRBV5-6 with TRBJ1-1, with D perhaps TRBD1 (6 bases). The CDR3 consists of 15 residues. Per the germline V gene, CDR1 is SGHDT and CDR2 is YYEEEE. V was shortened by 2 bases and J by 4 bases, with 15 bases between the two germline ends. The CDR3 region has the DNA TGTGCCAGCAGCTTCAGGGGTACCCTAGGCACTGAAGCTTTCTTT. This translates into CASSFRGTLGTEAFF. Drawing the rest from reference TRBV5-6 and TRBJ1-1, the complete variable domain is DAGVTQSPTHLIKTRGQQVTLRCSPKSGHDTVSWYQQALGQGPQFIFQYYEEEERQRGNFPDRFSGHQFPNYSSELNVNALLLGDSALYLCASSFRGTLGTEAFFGQGTRLTVV.

The rearrangement links TRBV7-8 to TRBJ2-1, with unresolved D. Trimming took off 1 base at V and 5 bases at J, with 6 bases between the two ends. Germline CDR1 SGHVS, CDR2 FQNEAQ. The CDR3 consists of 13 residues. CDR3 DNA: TGTGCCAGCAGCTTAGACCTAGACAATGAGCAGTTCTTC. Its protein is CASSLDLDNEQFF.

The V and J genes are TRBV29-1 and TRBJ1-2, with a weak D call TRBD1 (6 bases). The CDR3 runs to 14 residues. The germline V gene encodes CDR1 SQVTM and CDR2 ANQGSEA. Between the trimmed V and J ends, which lost 3 bases and 4 bases, there was a span of 15 bases. The CDR3 reads CSVEEYRETYGYTF. The CDR3, as DNA: TGCAGCGTTGAGGAATACAGGGAAACCTATGGCTACACCTTC.

With respect to this clone: At the DNA level, this CDR3 is encoded by other sequences in the same sample as well. V usage is TRBV7-9 and J usage is TRBJ2-1; D uncertain. The CDR3 runs to 13 residues. The V end was cut by 4 bases, the J end by 5 bases, with 9 bases between. The germline V gene has CDR1 SEHNR and CDR2 FQNEAQ (reference sequence). In DNA, the CDR3 is TGTGCCAGCAGCTCTAACTTGGACAATGAGCAGTTCTTC. The encoded protein is CASSSNLDNEQFF.

The rearrangement joins TRBV27 to TRBJ2-1, with 7 positions matching TRBD1. Germline CDR1 MNHEY, CDR2 SMNVEV (reference sequence). The CDR3 totals 19 residues. V trimming: 1 base; J trimming: 7 bases; junction bases outside the gene matches: 19. Here the CDR3 reads CASSLFDTTTGYGLNEQFF. The CDR3 DNA is TGTGCCAGCAGTTTATTCGACACCACGACAGGGTACGGTTTGAATGAGCAGTTCTTC.

The J gene is TRBJ2-3, the V gene TRBV7-3, with 8 bases lining up with TRBD1. The trim removed 5 bases at V and 1 base at J, leaving 5 bases unmatched. The CDR3 runs to 15 residues. The germline CDR1 and CDR2 sequences are SGHTA and FQGTGA. CDR3 DNA: TGTGCCAGCAGCCTAAACAGGGGGGGCACAGATACGCAGTATTTT. Its translation: CASSLNRGGTDTQYF.

V usage is TRBV3-1 (or the pseudogene TRBV3-2) and J usage is TRBJ2-1; TRBD2 matches at 9 bases. Trimming removed 3 bases from V and 7 bases from J; junction bases left unmatched: 7. The CDR3 is made up of 15 amino acids. Per germline, CDR1 LGHDT and CDR2 YNNKEL (reference sequence). This CDR3 is CASSHQGLATNEQFF. The DNA of the CDR3 is TGTGCCAGCAGCCATCAGGGACTAGCTACGAATGAGCAGTTCTTC.

With respect to this clone: The junction does not match germline at one end; this may be a read error. The genes are TRBV7-2 and TRBJ1-2; 8 bases align to TRBD1. The CDR3 loop spans 15 amino acids. The V gene's germline CDR1 is SGHTA and CDR2 FQGNSA. The CDR3 DNA reads TGTGCCAGCACCTTAAAACCCCAGGGGGCGGAAGGCTACACCTTC. It is translated as CASTLKPQGAEGYTF.

The V gene is TRBV11-2, the J gene TRBJ2-5; D is possibly TRBD2 (5 bases). The germline V and J ends were trimmed by 4 bases and 2 bases, with 8 bases remaining between them. The CDR3 is 13 amino acids. Germline V CDR1 and CDR2: SGHAT, FQNNGV. This CDR3 reads CASSSSGQETQYF. The CDR3 nucleotides read TGTGCCAGCAGCTCGAGCGGTCAAGAGACCCAGTACTTC.

This clone was detected only once. This chain joins TRBV30 and TRBJ2-3; 7 nucleotides match TRBD2. With V trimmed by 4 bases and J by 2 bases, 3 bases remained unmatched. CDR1 and CDR2 (germline): GTSNPN, SVGIG (reference sequence). This CDR3 is 13 amino acids long. The CDR3 region is CAWTSGNTDTQYF. The CDR3 DNA reads as TGTGCCTGGACTAGCGGCAACACAGATACGCAGTATTTT.

This chain uses TRBV18 with TRBJ2-3; 8 bases fit TRBD1. With V trimmed by 0 bases and J by 1 base, 3 bases remained unmatched. CDR1 KGHSH and CDR2 LQKENI come from the germline V gene. This CDR3 spans 16 amino acids. Written as DNA, the CDR3 is TGTGCCAGCTCACCACCAGTGACAGGGGGCACAGATACGCAGTATTTT. Translation: CASSPPVTGGTDTQYF.

The rearrangement links TRBV6-6 to TRBJ1-5; D call uncertain. Deletions cut 10 bases from V and 2 bases from J, with 6 bases between. CDR3 length: 11 residues. In germline, CDR1 is MNHNY, CDR2 SVGAGI (reference sequence). The CDR3 DNA is TGTGCCACCGGAGGCAATCAGCCCCAGCATTTT. This translates into CATGGNQPQHF.

The genes are TRBV28 and TRBJ1-1; D gene uncertain. V dropped 5 bases and J dropped 1 base, with 20 bases sitting between them. CDR3 size: 17 residues. The germline gives CDR1 MDHEN, CDR2 SYDVKM. CDR3 sequence: CASSGRRPRRGNTEAFF. The CDR3 nucleotides are TGTGCCAGCAGTGGGCGGAGGCCCCGCCGTGGGAACACTGAAGCTTTCTTT.

There are a few counts of this clone. V is TRBV27 and J is TRBJ2-7; 12 positions agree with TRBD2. The V segment lost 6 bases and the J segment 0 bases; nucleotides outside the gene matches: 6. CDR3 length: 16 residues. Germline assignment: CDR1 MNHEY and CDR2 SMNVEV (reference sequence). CDR3 in amino acids: CASSYLLAGGSYEQYF. DNA for the CDR3: TGTGCCAGCAGCTATTTACTAGCGGGAGGCTCCTACGAGCAGTACTTC.

This clone was counted once. The chain has TRBV5-1 and TRBJ2-1; 11 nucleotides agree with TRBD2. Germline trimming cut 4 bases from V and 7 bases from J; bases unmatched to any gene: 7. The length of the CDR3 is 15 residues. The germline CDR1 and CDR2 sequences are SGHRS and YFSETQ. The CDR3 reads CASSPGTSGRNEQFF. The CDR3 DNA sequence: TGCGCCAGCAGCCCCGGGACTAGCGGACGGAATGAGCAGTTCTTC.

V and J are TRBV11-1 and TRBJ1-1; D ambiguous. Germline CDR1 and CDR2: SGHAT and FQDESV (reference sequence). V was trimmed by 3 bases and J by 2 bases, leaving 10 bases between them. CDR3 size: 14 residues. In DNA, the CDR3 is TGTGCCAGCAGCTTTAGCGACGGAAACACTGAAGCTTTCTTT. Its translation is CASSFSDGNTEAFF.

The chain couples TRBV7-8 to TRBJ2-7; TRBD1 is a possible D gene (6 bases). V lost 5 bases and J lost 5, with 16 bases in between. The CDR3 has 14 residues. Germline values: CDR1 SGHVS, CDR2 FQNEAQ. The CDR3 loop is CASSPQTGFDEQYF. Here the CDR3 DNA reads TGTGCCAGCAGCCCCCAAACAGGGTTCGACGAGCAGTACTTC.